This T cell receptor (beta chain) is from a study of T cells and Merkel cell carcinoma outcomes. The table came from immunoSEQ multiplex PCR; TCRdb's copy has only in-frame clones and leaves some out. The profile covers some 19,000 clones, with over 70% appearing a single time and 3% to 3.5% taken by the ten largest. Trimming took 0 bases from V and 0 from J, leaving 6 bases between them. Germline values: CDR1 SGDLS, CDR2 YYNGEE. The CDR3 loop spans 14 amino acids. The genes are TRBV9 and TRBJ1-1; no reliable D call. The TCR originated in a human donor with Merkel cell carcinoma. Sequencing used tumor tissue from Merkel cell carcinoma. CDR3 nucleotides: TGTGCCAGCAGCGTAGGTTCTGTGAACACTGAAGCTTTCTTT. It yields the protein CASSVGSVNTEAFF.